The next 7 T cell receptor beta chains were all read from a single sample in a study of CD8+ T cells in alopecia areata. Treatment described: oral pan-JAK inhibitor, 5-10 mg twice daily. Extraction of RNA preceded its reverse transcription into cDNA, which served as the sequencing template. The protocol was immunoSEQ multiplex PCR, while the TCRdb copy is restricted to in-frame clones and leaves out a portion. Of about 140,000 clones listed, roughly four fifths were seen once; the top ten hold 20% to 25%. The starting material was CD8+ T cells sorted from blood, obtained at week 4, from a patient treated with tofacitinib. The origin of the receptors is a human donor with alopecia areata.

The CDR3 is CASSLAGRGQGPYEQYF. The CDR3 DNA follows: TGTGCCAGCAGCTTAGCGGGGAGGGGACAGGGGCCCTACGAGCAGTACTTC. The V gene is TRBV7-2, the J gene TRBJ2-7; 10 bases are a match to TRBD1. Germline CDR1 is SGHTA and CDR2 is FQGNSA. The CDR3 runs to 17 residues. The junction had 7 bases not matched to a gene; V was cut back by 0 bases and J by 2 bases.

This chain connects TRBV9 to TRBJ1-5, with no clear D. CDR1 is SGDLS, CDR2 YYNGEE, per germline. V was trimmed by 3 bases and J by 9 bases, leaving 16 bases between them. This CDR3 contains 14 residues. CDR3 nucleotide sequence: TGTGCCAGCAGCGAGACGGACGACATTGGGCCCCAGCATTTT. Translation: CASSETDDIGPQHF.

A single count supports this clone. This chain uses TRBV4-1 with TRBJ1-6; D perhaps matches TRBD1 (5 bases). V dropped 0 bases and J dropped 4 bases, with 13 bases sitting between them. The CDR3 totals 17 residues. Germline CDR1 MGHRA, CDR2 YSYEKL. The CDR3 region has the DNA TGCGCCAGCAGCCAAGATCAGGCAGGGTTTTATAATTCACCCCTCCACTTT. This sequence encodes CASSQDQAGFYNSPLHF.

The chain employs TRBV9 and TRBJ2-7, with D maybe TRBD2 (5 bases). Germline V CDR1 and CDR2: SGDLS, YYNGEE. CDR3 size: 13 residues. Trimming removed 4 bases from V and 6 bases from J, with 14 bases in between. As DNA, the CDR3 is TGTGCCAGCAGCCCCCGAGCCGGAGGCGAGCAGTACTTC. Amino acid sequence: CASSPRAGGEQYF.

CDR3 DNA sequence: TGCGCCAGCAGCTCTTACGGGGTGAGAAGCTCCTACAATGAGCAGTTCTTC. It translates to CASSSYGVRSSYNEQFF. V usage is TRBV4-1 and J usage is TRBJ2-1, with D tentatively TRBD2 (5 bases). The CDR3 length is 17 residues. V lost 5 bases, J lost 0 bases, and 17 bases lay in between. CDR1 is MGHRA and CDR2 is YSYEKL in the germline V gene.

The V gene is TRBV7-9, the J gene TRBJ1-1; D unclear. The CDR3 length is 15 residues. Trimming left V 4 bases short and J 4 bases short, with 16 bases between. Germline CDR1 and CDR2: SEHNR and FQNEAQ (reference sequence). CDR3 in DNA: TGTGCCAGCAGCTCCCCGGACGGCCGGGGCACTGAAGCTTTCTTT. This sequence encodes CASSSPDGRGTEAFF.

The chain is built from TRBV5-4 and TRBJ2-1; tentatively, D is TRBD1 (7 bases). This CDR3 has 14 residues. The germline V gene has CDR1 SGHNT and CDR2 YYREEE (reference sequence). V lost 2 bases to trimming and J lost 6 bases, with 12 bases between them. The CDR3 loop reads CASSFAGGINEQFF. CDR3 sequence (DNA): TGTGCCAGCAGCTTTGCAGGGGGGATCAATGAGCAGTTCTTC.